Listed below are T cell receptor beta chains from one sample, sequenced in a study of Graves' ophthalmopathy and Graves' hyperthyroidism. TCRdb itself ran the multiplex PCR reads through MiXCR, one entry per CDR3 protein. Of a few hundred thousand distinct CDR3 sequences listed, about two fifths are singletons. Input material: peripheral blood or thyroid tissue (not recorded which). The receptor set was obtained from an adult man with Graves' hyperthyroidism. Both conserved end residues are trimmed from each CDR3. Fields, in order: clone size, V gene, J gene, CDR3 protein. Only part of the rows carry a size: once, few, many, or a class if the clone is expanded.

size: many; V: TRBV10-3; J: TRBJ1-4; CDR3: AISERPPGQGATNEKLF
size: many; V: TRBV24-1; J: TRBJ2-6; CDR3: ATSGPQGSGANVLT
size: few; V: TRBV2; J: TRBJ1-1; CDR3: ASSRQVNTEAF
size: few; V: TRBV7-3; J: TRBJ2-5; CDR3: ASSLSRELGGETQY
size: .; V: TRBV7-2; J: TRBJ2-7; CDR3: ASSLSRSYEQY
size: .; V: TRBV19; J: TRBJ2-3; CDR3: ASSLYPSTDTQY
size: many; V: TRBV24-1; J: TRBJ2-5; CDR3: ATSGGAEETQY
size: .; V: TRBV24-1; J: TRBJ2-3; CDR3: ATSDPDGTRGADTQY
size: .; V: TRBV29-1; J: TRBJ2-5; CDR3: SVGGSAGEETQY
size: many; V: TRBV3-1; J: TRBJ1-2; CDR3: ASSQRDHGYT
size: .; V: TRBV20-1; J: TRBJ1-4; CDR3: SATGAFSDEKLF
size: few; V: TRBV27; J: TRBJ1-4; CDR3: ASSLQGEREKLF
size: .; V: TRBV6-5; J: TRBJ1-1; CDR3: ASSYGQGNTEAF
size: .; V: TRBV7-9; J: TRBJ2-2; CDR3: ASSQIWGRAAGELF
size: .; V: TRBV12-3/TRBV12-4; J: TRBJ2-5; CDR3: ASSFPRGQGHGTQY
size: .; V: TRBV2; J: TRBJ1-5; CDR3: ASSEATGGGQPQH
size: few; V: TRBV20-1; J: TRBJ1-2; CDR3: SARGRGPHGYT
size: .; V: TRBV2; J: TRBJ1-5; CDR3: ACRRGSRQPQH
size: many; V: TRBV5-1; J: TRBJ2-7; CDR3: ASSFNQGNEQY
size: .; V: TRBV10-3; J: TRBJ1-2; CDR3: AISESGQGSGYT
size: many; V: TRBV7-6; J: TRBJ2-5; CDR3: ASRPRDQETQY
size: many; V: TRBV2; J: TRBJ1-2; CDR3: ASSEAVYGYT
size: .; V: TRBV7-9; J: TRBJ2-5; CDR3: ASSLEFWDRERETQY
size: .; V: TRBV11-2; J: TRBJ1-2; CDR3: ASSQLSGHT
size: many; V: TRBV5-8; J: TRBJ2-5; CDR3: ASSGGNWGLETQY
size: many; V: TRBV7-9; J: TRBJ1-6; CDR3: ASSRRNSPLH
size: many; V: TRBV6-5; J: TRBJ1-1; CDR3: ASEPAGQGDTEAF
size: .; V: TRBV24-1; J: TRBJ2-1; CDR3: ATSDSSPGGGNEQF
size: many; V: TRBV27; J: TRBJ2-7; CDR3: ASSLKGQYEQY
size: .; V: TRBV5-1; J: TRBJ2-3; CDR3: ASSAGPTDTQY
size: few; V: TRBV10-3; J: TRBJ2-3; CDR3: AIRDRSTDTQY
size: .; V: TRBV29-1; J: TRBJ1-2; CDR3: SVDLGQGNYGYT
size: .; V: TRBV7-3; J: TRBJ1-1; CDR3: AWSSRQGAEAF
size: .; V: TRBV10-3; J: TRBJ1-2; CDR3: AISEGTSGSYYGYT
size: .; V: TRBV29-1; J: TRBJ1-1; CDR3: SVWTGRDGAF
size: .; V: TRBV7-2; J: TRBJ1-4; CDR3: ASSLGTGATRKLF
size: .; V: TRBV7-9; J: TRBJ2-3; CDR3: ASSLEAGTQY
size: many; V: TRBV9; J: TRBJ1-1; CDR3: ASSDTTENTEAF
size: .; V: TRBV12-3/TRBV12-4; J: TRBJ2-7; CDR3: ASSLGPGRASAYEQY
size: .; V: TRBV2; J: TRBJ1-1; CDR3: ASSALVAMNTEAF
size: few; V: TRBV9; J: TRBJ2-5; CDR3: ASSVALVEETQY
size: many; V: TRBV7-2; J: TRBJ1-3; CDR3: ASNLPSGNTIY
size: .; V: TRBV6-1; J: TRBJ1-5; CDR3: ASTGPGQTHYSNQTQH
size: .; V: TRBV11-3; J: .; CDR3: ASSLGQADEQF
size: .; V: TRBV2; J: TRBJ1-5; CDR3: ASSEAPGNQPQH
size: many; V: TRBV28; J: TRBJ1-1; CDR3: ASIQWNTEAF
size: many; V: TRBV12-3/TRBV12-4; J: TRBJ1-6; CDR3: ASSPTGLQRSPLH
size: few; V: TRBV6-6; J: TRBJ2-5; CDR3: ASSYFWTSGQETQY
size: few; V: TRBV3-1; J: TRBJ2-5; CDR3: ASSQVQGTQY
size: .; V: TRBV7-9; J: TRBJ1-1; CDR3: ASSYVNGYNEAF
size: few; V: TRBV25-1; J: TRBJ2-5; CDR3: ASSDDGTGTVQETQY
size: many; V: TRBV12-3/TRBV12-4; J: TRBJ1-5; CDR3: ASSLWEDSNQPQH
size: .; V: TRBV2; J: TRBJ1-2; CDR3: ASSFGGYNLYGYT
size: .; V: TRBV29-1; J: TRBJ2-5; CDR3: SDGVATQY